The present TCR beta chain was sequenced within a study of cytomegalovirus exposure and HLA in healthy donors. Study conclusions and caveats: Later analysis found that TCR beta chains associated with HLA were more clonally expanded than other, equally common chains. TCR beta V- and J-gene trimming, according to a later analysis, was linked to a missense DCLRE1C variant. It was reported that the classifier diagnosed cytomegalovirus status with high specificity and sensitivity in both the original and validation cohorts.

Germline values: CDR1 MNHEY, CDR2 SMNVEV (reference sequence). Trimming left V 3 bases short and J 2 bases short, with 7 bases between. The CDR3 consists of 13 residues. The PCR used 60 Vbeta and 13 Jbeta primers. The protocol was immunoSEQ multiplex PCR, while the TCRdb copy is restricted to in-frame clones and leaves out a portion. The sample includes over 100,000 clones, about 61% seen only once; the top ten take 2% to 3%. Note on this clone: No antigen is known for it. The sample carries other DNA sequences with the same CDR3.

Donors had nominal health at sampling but likely had unrecorded immune exposures. This sequence originates from a woman between 35 and 50 years old in good health and CMV-seronegative. Sequencing was performed on PBMCs. This chain uses TRBV27 with TRBJ1-1; D gene ambiguous. The CDR3 here is CASSFRGNTEAFF. The CDR3 DNA is TGTGCCAGCAGTTTCCGGGGTAACACTGAAGCTTTCTTT.